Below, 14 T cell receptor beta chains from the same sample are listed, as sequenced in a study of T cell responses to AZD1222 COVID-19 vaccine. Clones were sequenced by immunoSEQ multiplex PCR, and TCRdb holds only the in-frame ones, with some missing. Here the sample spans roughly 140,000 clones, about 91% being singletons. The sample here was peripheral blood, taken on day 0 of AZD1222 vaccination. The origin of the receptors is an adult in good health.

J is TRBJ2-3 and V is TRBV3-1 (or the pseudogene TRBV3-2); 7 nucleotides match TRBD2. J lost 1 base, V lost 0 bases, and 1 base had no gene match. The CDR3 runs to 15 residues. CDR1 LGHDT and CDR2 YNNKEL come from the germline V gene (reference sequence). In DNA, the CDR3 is TGTGCCAGCAGCCAAGAGGGGGGGGGCACAGATACGCAGTATTTT. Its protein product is CASSQEGGGTDTQYF.

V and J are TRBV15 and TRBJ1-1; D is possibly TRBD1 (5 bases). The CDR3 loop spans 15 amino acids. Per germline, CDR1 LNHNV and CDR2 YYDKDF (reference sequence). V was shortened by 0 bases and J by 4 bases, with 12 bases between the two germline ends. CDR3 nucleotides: TGTGCCACCAGCAGAGATGCAGGGTGGAGCACTGAAGCTTTCTTT. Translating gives CATSRDAGWSTEAFF.

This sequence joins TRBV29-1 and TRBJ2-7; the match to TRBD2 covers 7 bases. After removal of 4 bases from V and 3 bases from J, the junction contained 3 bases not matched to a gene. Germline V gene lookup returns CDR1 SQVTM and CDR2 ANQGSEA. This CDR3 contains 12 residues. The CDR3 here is CSVGGEGYEQYF. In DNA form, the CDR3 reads TGCAGCGTTGGAGGGGAGGGCTACGAGCAGTACTTC.

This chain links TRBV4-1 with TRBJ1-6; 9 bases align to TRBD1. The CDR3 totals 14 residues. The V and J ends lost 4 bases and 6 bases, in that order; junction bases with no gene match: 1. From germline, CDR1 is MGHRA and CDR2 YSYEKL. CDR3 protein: CASSRGQGNSPLHF. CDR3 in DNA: TGCGCCAGCAGCCGGGGACAGGGTAATTCACCCCTCCACTTT.

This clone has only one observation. The CDR3 protein is CASSLDPGLRNEQFF. CDR3 in DNA: TGTGCCAGCAGCTTAGACCCAGGATTGCGAAATGAGCAGTTCTTC. The chain is built from TRBV7-9 and TRBJ2-1; no clear D. Trimming left V 1 base short and J 7 bases short, with 14 bases between. Germline V gene data show CDR1 as SEHNR and CDR2 as FQNEAQ (reference sequence). The CDR3 runs to 15 residues. Complete variable domain (other parts from reference TRBV7-9 and TRBJ2-1): DTGVSQNPRHKITKRGQNVTFRCDPISEHNRLYWYRQTLGQGPEFLTYFQNEAQLEKSRLLSDRFSAERPKGSFSTLEIQRTEQGDSAMYLCASSLDPGLRNEQFFGPGTRLTVL.

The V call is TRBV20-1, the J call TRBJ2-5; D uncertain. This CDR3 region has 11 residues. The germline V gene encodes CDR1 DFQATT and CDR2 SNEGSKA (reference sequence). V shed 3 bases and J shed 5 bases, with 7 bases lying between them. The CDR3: CSASPAETQYF. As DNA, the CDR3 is TGCAGTGCTAGTCCTGCTGAGACCCAGTACTTC.

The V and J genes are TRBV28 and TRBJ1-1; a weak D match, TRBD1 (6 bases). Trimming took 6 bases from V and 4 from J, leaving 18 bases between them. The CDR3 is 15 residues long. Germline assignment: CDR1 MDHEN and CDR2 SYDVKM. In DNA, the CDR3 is TGTGCCAGCAGCCAAGGGGGTGGGGCAGGCACTGAAGCTTTCTTT. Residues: CASSQGGGAGTEAFF.

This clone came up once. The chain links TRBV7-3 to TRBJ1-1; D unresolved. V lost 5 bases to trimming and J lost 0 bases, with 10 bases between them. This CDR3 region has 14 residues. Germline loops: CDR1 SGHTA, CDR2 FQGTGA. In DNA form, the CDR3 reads TGTGCCAGCAGCGTCGGGCCCTTGAACACTGAAGCTTTCTTT. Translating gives CASSVGPLNTEAFF.

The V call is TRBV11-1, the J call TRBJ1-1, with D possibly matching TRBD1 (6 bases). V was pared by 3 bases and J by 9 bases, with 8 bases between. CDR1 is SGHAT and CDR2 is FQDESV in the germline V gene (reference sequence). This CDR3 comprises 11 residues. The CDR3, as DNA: TGTGCCAGCAGCTTCCGGGACAAAGCTTTCTTT. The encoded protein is CASSFRDKAFF.

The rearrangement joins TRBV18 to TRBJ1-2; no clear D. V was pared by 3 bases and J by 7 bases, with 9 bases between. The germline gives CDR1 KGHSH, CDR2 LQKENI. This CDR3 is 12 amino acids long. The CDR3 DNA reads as TGTGCCAGCTCACCGGGCCTTGTTGGCTACACCTTC. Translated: CASSPGLVGYTF.

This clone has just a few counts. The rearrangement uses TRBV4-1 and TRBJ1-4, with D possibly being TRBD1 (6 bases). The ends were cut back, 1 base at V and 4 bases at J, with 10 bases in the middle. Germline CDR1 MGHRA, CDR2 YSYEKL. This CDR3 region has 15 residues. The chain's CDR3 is CASSQAGQINEKLFF. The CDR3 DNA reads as TGCGCCAGCAGCCAAGCAGGACAGATTAATGAAAAACTGTTTTTT.

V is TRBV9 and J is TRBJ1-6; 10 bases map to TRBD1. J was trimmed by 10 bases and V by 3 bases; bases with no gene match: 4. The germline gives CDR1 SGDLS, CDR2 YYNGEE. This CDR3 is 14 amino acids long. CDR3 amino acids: CASSGQGARSPLHF. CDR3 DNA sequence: TGTGCCAGCAGCGGACAGGGGGCAAGGTCACCCCTCCACTTT.

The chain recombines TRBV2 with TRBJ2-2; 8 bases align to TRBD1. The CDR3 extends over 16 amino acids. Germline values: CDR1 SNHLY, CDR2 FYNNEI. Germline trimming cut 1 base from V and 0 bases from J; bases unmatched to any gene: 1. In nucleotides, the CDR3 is TGTGCCAGCAGTGAAGGGACAGGGCCGAACACCGGGGAGCTGTTTTTT. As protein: CASSEGTGPNTGELFF.

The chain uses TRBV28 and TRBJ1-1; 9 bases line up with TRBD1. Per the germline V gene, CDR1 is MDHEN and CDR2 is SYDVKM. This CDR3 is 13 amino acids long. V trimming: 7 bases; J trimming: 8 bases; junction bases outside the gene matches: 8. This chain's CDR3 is CASIDRGSGEAFF. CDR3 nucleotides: TGTGCCAGCATAGACAGGGGGTCGGGGGAAGCTTTCTTT.